These T cell receptor beta chains were read from a single sample in a study of beta chain features in type 1 diabetes. This table comes from immunoSEQ multiplex PCR, and its TCRdb copy is limited to in-frame clones, with some not included. Among about 710,000 clones listed, more than 12% were seen once. Sequencing input: naive CD4+ T cells from blood. The receptors were gathered from a man younger than 35 with type 1 diabetes. The CDR3 runs from the conserved cysteine through the conserved F or W. The D gene is left open where the match is weak. Size values are once, few and many counts, or a class for expanded clones, and some rows have none.

TRBJ1-3	TRBV30	-	-	TGTGCCTGGAGTGCTGTGGGACTCCTCTCTGGAAACACCATATATTTT	CAWSAVGLLSGNTIYF
TRBJ1-5	TRBV30	-	-	TGTGCCTGGAGCGGGGGAGGCAATCAGCCCCAGCATTTT	CAWSGGGNQPQHF
TRBJ2-7	TRBV25-1	-	few	TGTGCCAGCACCAAAGGGTTCTCCTACGAGCAGTACTTC	CASTKGFSYEQYF
TRBJ1-2	TRBV14	-	few	TGTGCCAGCAGCCAAGAGGACCGAAACTATGGCTACACCTTC	CASSQEDRNYGYTF
TRBJ2-5	TRBV5-1	TRBD2	-	TGCGCCAGCAGCTTGGCCGGGACTAGCGACCCAGAGACCCAGTACTTC	CASSLAGTSDPETQYF
TRBJ2-7	TRBV2	-	few	TGTGCCAGCACCAACATTGGGGGACTCCAGTACTTC	CASTNIGGLQYF
TRBJ1-2	TRBV28	TRBD1	few	TGTGCCAGCAGTTCGACCGGGACAGCCCAGGGTGGCTACACCTTC	CASSSTGTAQGGYTF
TRBJ2-1	TRBV25-1	-	few	TGTGCCAGCCAGGACTACAATGAGCAGTTCTTC	CASQDYNEQFF
TRBJ2-1	TRBV10-3	-	few	TGTGCCATCAGTGAGTCGAACTACGAGATTGAGCAGTTCTTC	CAISESNYEIEQFF
TRBJ2-7	TRBV5-4	TRBD1	few	TGTGCCAGCAGCTGGGACAGGGGATCGGGGGAGCAGTACTTC	CASSWDRGSGEQYF
TRBJ2-2	TRBV5-1	TRBD2	few	TGCGCCAGCAGCCCGCCATCTAGCGGGAGACACACCGGGGAGCTGTTTTTT	CASSPPSSGRHTGELFF
TRBJ2-7	TRBV9	-	few	TGTGCCAGCAGCCGTAGTGGATCGGGCTCGTCCTACGAGCAGTACTTC	CASSRSGSGSSYEQYF
TRBJ1-1	TRBV10-2	-	few	TGCGCCAGCAGTGAAAAGGGTTACACTGAAGCTTTCTTT	CASSEKGYTEAFF
TRBJ2-5	TRBV28	TRBD1	few	TGTGCCAGCAGTTTGCCTGTAAGGGGGCGAGAGACCCAGTACTTC	CASSLPVRGRETQYF
TRBJ2-2	TRBV2	-	-	TGTGCCAGCAGCGCCCGACTAGACACCGGGGAGCTGTTTTTT	CASSARLDTGELFF
TRBJ1-1	TRBV19	-	few	TGTGCCAGTAGACCCCAGGGTCACACTGAAGCTTTCTTT	CASRPQGHTEAFF
TRBJ2-3	TRBV6-1	-	few	TGTGCCAGCAGTGACCCCGGCCCCCGTGGTGATACGCAGTATTTT	CASSDPGPRGDTQYF
TRBJ1-1	TRBV28	-	-	TGTGCCAGCAGCCACAGGGAAAGGAACACTGAAGCTTTCTTT	CASSHRERNTEAFF
TRBJ2-3	TRBV7-3	TRBD1	few	TGTGCCAGCGGGACAGGGTCCGCAGATACGCAGTATTTT	CASGTGSADTQYF
TRBJ1-2	TRBV30	-	few	TGTGCCTGGAGTGTAGTACGGACTGGCAGTGGCTACACCTTC	CAWSVVRTGSGYTF
TRBJ1-1	TRBV29-1	-	-	TGCAGCGTGCAAACAAACCGTTGGGGTGAAGCTTTCTTT	CSVQTNRWGEAFF
TRBJ1-2	TRBV29-1	-	few	TGCAGCGCCGTCGAACCTGGGCGGGGGTACTATGGCTACACCTTC	CSAVEPGRGYYGYTF
TRBJ2-3	TRBV2	TRBD1	-	TGTGCCACTCCCGGACAGGGAGGCACAGATACGCAGTATTTT	CATPGQGGTDTQYF
TRBJ2-7	TRBV5-1	-	-	TGCGCCAGCAGCTTGGCAGGGGCCGCGCTCTCCTACGAGCAGTACTTC	CASSLAGAALSYEQYF
TRBJ2-1	TRBV7-2	-	few	TGTGCCAGCAGCGAACGGGTCGGGGACTTCCACAATGAGCAGTTCTTC	CASSERVGDFHNEQFF
TRBJ1-4	TRBV6-9	-	-	TGTGCCAGCAGTTATTCTCTAACACGTGAAAAACTGTTTTTT	CASSYSLTREKLFF
TRBJ1-5	TRBV7-2	-	-	TGTGCCAGCAGCTTAGGATTGAGGCAGCCCCAGCATTTT	CASSLGLRQPQHF
TRBJ1-2	TRBV29-1	-	-	TGCAGCGTTGGGGTGGAGGTACTCGCCTATGGCTACACCTTC	CSVGVEVLAYGYTF
TRBJ2-7	TRBV30	-	few	TGTGCCTGGAGTAGAGATAACTACGAGCAGTACTTC	CAWSRDNYEQYF
TRBJ1-6	TRBV6-4	-	-	TGTGCCAGCAGTGAGTCATGGAATTCACCCCTCCACTTT	CASSESWNSPLHF
TRBJ2-2	TRBV5-1	-	-	TGCGCCAGCAGTTCTATCCAGGGGACCGGGGAGCTGTTTTTT	CASSSIQGTGELFF
TRBJ2-1	TRBV7-9	TRBD1	-	TGTGCCAGCAGCTTGAGACAGGGGGGCACCAATGAGCAGTTCTTC	CASSLRQGGTNEQFF
TRBJ2-5	TRBV7-6	-	-	TGTGCCAGCAGCTTAGTGGCCCAATGGGGAGAGACCCAGTACTTC	CASSLVAQWGETQYF
TRBJ2-1	TRBV5-4	TRBD2	few	TGTGCCAGCAGCTTGGCGGGCGGGAGGGCCTACAATGAGCAGTTCTTC	CASSLAGGRAYNEQFF
TRBJ2-5	TRBV4-2	TRBD2	-	TGTGCCAGCAGCCAGAAAGGACCCCGGACTAGCGGGAGTAGGGAGACCCAGTACTTC	CASSQKGPRTSGSRETQYF
TRBJ2-3	TRBV10-3	TRBD2	once	TGTGCCATCAGTTGGGGACTAGCGGAAAGCACAGATACGCAGTATTTT	CAISWGLAESTDTQYF
TRBJ1-2	TRBV27	TRBD1	-	TGTGCCAGCAGTTTCGGGGACAGGCCCAACTATGGCTACACCTTC	CASSFGDRPNYGYTF
TRBJ2-7	TRBV5-6	TRBD2	-	TGTGCCAGCAGAATGGGGCGGGAGGCCTACGAGCAGTACTTC	CASRMGREAYEQYF
TRBJ2-5	TRBV7-2	TRBD2	-	TGTGCCAGCAGCTTGGGACTAGCGCAAGAGACCCAGTACTTC	CASSLGLAQETQYF
TRBJ2-3	TRBV9	TRBD2	few	TGTGCCAGCAGCGTAGATGGCGGGGGGGCCCTAGGTACGCAGTATTTT	CASSVDGGGALGTQYF
TRBJ2-3	TRBV9	-	few	TGTGCCAGCAGCGTAGCCACAGATACGCAGTATTTT	CASSVATDTQYF
TRBJ2-3	TRBV30	-	few	TGTGCCTGGAGTGTAGTGACAGATACGCAGTATTTT	CAWSVVTDTQYF
TRBJ2-1	TRBV15	-	many	TGTGCCACCAGCAGAGATGAGACGGGAATGGAGTTCTTC	CATSRDETGMEFF
TRBJ1-1	TRBV30	-	-	TGTGCCTGGAGATTCCCGATGAACACTGAAGCTTTCTTT	CAWRFPMNTEAFF
TRBJ2-7	TRBV5-4	-	-	TGTGCCAGCAGCTCAGCGGGCGAGCAGTACTTC	CASSSAGEQYF
TRBJ2-1	TRBV18	-	few	TGTGCCAGCTCAGCTCCGGGGTCTAGTTACAATGAGCAGTTCTTC	CASSAPGSSYNEQFF
TRBJ1-1	TRBV21-1	-	few	TGTGCCAGCAGGTTTGCGGCAGGGAGGGACACTGAAGCTTTCTTT	CASRFAAGRDTEAFF
TRBJ2-2	TRBV4-3	-	once	TGCGCCAGCAGCCAATCTGGGGGACGAAAAGGAGGCACCGGGGAGCTGTTTTTT	CASSQSGGRKGGTGELFF
TRBJ2-1	TRBV7-2	-	-	TGTGCCAGCAGCTTCCCGGACTGGAGCCATGAGCAGTTCTTC	CASSFPDWSHEQFF
TRBJ1-3	TRBV7-3	-	-	TGTGCCAGCAGCTTGGGAAGCTCTGGAAACACCATATATTTT	CASSLGSSGNTIYF
TRBJ1-5	TRBV10-3	TRBD1	-	TGTGCCATCAGTCCGGGACAGGGAAGCAATCAGCCCCAGCATTTT	CAISPGQGSNQPQHF
TRBJ1-5	TRBV29-1	-	few	TGCAGCGTTGCGATGTCAGGAAGGGATCAGCCCCAGCATTTT	CSVAMSGRDQPQHF
TRBJ2-2	TRBV4-1	-	-	TGCGCCAGCAGCCAAGCGGTCGACTACCTAGGGGCCGGGGAGCTGTTTTTT	CASSQAVDYLGAGELFF
TRBJ1-2	TRBV19	-	few	TGTGCCAGTAGTCGGGACACCGCTAACTATGGCTACACCTTC	CASSRDTANYGYTF
TRBJ1-1	TRBV6-5	-	-	TGTGCCAGCAGTACCCAGGGGATGAACACTGAAGCTTTCTTT	CASSTQGMNTEAFF
TRBJ2-5	TRBV6-5	-	-	TGTGCCAGCAGGAGAGGGGTTGGGGACCCGGGGACCCAGTACTTC	CASRRGVGDPGTQYF
TRBJ1-2	TRBV30	-	few	TGTGCCAATTCAAGGGGCACCTATGGCTACACCTTC	CANSRGTYGYTF
TRBJ1-5	TRBV9	TRBD1	few	TGTGCCAGCAGCTTATGGGACAGCTACAATCAGCCCCAGCATTTT	CASSLWDSYNQPQHF